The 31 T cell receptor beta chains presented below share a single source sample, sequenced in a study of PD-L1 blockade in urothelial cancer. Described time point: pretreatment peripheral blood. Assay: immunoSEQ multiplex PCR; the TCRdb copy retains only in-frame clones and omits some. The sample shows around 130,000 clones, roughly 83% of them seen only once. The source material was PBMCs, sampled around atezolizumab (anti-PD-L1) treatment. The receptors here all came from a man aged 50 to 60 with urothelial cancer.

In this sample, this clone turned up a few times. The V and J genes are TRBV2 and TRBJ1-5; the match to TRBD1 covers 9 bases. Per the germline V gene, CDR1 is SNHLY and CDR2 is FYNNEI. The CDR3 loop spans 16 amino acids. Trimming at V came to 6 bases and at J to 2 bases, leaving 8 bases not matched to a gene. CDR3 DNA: TGTGCCAGCAGAGGACAGGGGCGAGTGGGCAATCAGCCCCAGCATTTT. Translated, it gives CASRGQGRVGNQPQHF. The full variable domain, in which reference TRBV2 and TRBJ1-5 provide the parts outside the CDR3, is EPEVTQTPSHQVTQMGQEVILRCVPISNHLYFYWYRQILGQKVEFLVSFYNNEISEKSEIFDDQFSVERPDGSNFTLKIRSTKLEDSAMYFCASRGQGRVGNQPQHFGDGTRLSIL.

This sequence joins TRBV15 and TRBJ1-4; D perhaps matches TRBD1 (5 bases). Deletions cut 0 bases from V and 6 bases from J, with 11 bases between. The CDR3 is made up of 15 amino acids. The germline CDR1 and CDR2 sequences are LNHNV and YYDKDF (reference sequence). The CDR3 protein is CATSRDWGGYEKLFF. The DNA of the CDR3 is TGTGCCACCAGCAGAGATTGGGGGGGGTATGAAAAACTGTTTTTT.

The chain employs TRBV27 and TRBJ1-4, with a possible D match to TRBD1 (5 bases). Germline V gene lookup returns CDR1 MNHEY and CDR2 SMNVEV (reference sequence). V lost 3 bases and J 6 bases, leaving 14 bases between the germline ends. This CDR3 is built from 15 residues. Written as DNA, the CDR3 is TGTGCCAGCAGTTTCTCAAGGGGAGGCGATGAAAAACTGTTTTTT. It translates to CASSFSRGGDEKLFF.

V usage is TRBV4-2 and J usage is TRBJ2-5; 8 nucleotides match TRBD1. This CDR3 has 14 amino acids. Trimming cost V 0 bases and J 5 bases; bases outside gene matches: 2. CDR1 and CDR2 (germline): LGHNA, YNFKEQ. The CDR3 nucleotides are TGTGCCAGCAGCCAAGAGACAGGGGAGGAGACCCAGTACTTC. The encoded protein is CASSQETGEETQYF.

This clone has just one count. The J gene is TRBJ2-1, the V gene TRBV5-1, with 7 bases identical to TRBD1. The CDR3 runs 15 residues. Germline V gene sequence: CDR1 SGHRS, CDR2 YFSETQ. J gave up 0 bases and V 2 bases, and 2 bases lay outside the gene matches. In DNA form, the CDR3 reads TGCGCCAGCAGCTTTAACAGGGGCTCCTACAATGAGCAGTTCTTC. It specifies CASSFNRGSYNEQFF.

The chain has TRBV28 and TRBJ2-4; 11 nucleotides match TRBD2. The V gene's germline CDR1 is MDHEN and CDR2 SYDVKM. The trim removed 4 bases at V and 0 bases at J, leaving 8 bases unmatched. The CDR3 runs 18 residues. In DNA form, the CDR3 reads TGTGCCAGCAGTTCCTTAGCGGGAGGGACGATAGCCAAAAACATTCAGTACTTC. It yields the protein CASSSLAGGTIAKNIQYF. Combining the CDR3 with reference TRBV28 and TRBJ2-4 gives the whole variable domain DVKVTQSSRYLVKRTGEKVFLECVQDMDHENMFWYRQDPGLGLRLIYFSYDVKMKEKGDIPEGYSVSREKKERFSLILESASTNQTSMYLCASSSLAGGTIAKNIQYFGAGTRLSVL.

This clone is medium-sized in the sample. The CDR3: CASRAEGSYGYTF. CDR3 sequence (DNA): TGTGCCAGCAGGGCGGAGGGGAGCTATGGCTACACCTTC. This chain joins TRBV2 and TRBJ1-2, with D perhaps TRBD1 (5 bases). CDR3 length: 13 amino acids. Germline V lookup: CDR1 SNHLY, CDR2 FYNNEI. V was shortened by 6 bases and J by 4 bases, with 12 bases between the two germline ends.

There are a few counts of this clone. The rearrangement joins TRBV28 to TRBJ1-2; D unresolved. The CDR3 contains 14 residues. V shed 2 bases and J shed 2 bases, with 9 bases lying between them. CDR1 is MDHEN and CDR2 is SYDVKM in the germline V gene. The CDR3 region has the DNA TGTGCCAGCAGTTTAGGTTCAGGAAACTATGGCTACACCTTC. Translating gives CASSLGSGNYGYTF.

CDR3 sequence (DNA): TGTGCCAGCAGAGGACAGGGCTTCTATGGCTACACCTTC. This encodes CASRGQGFYGYTF. The gene calls are TRBV28 and TRBJ1-2, with 8 bases fitting TRBD1. V lost 6 bases and J lost 4; bases outside the gene matches: 4. The CDR3 is made up of 13 amino acids. Germline loops: CDR1 MDHEN, CDR2 SYDVKM.

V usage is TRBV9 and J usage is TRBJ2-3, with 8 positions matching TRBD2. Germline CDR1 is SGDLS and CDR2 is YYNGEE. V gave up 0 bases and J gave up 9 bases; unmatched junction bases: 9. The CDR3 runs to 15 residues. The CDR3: CASSVALAGRGTQYF. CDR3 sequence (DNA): TGTGCCAGCAGCGTAGCCTTAGCGGGAAGGGGAACGCAGTATTTT. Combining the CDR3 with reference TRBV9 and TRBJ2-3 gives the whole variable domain DSGVTQTPKHLITATGQRVTLRCSPRSGDLSVYWYQQSLDQGLQFLIQYYNGEERAKGNILERFSAQQFPDLHSELNLSSLELGDSALYFCASSVALAGRGTQYFGPGTRLTVL.

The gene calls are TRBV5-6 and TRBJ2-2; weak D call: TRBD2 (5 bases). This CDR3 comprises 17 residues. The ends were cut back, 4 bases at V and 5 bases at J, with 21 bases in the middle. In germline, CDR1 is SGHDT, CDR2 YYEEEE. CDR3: CASSRGSIRKGTGELFF. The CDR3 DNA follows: TGTGCCAGCAGCCGAGGGTCAATCCGGAAGGGAACCGGGGAGCTGTTTTTT.

CDR3 in amino acids: CASSLTSQGPYTEAFF. The CDR3 DNA follows: TGTGCCAGCAGCTTAACCTCACAGGGTCCCTACACTGAAGCTTTCTTT. The V gene is TRBV11-2, the J gene TRBJ1-1, with D possibly matching TRBD1 (6 bases). The CDR3 is 16 amino acids. The V end was cut by 2 bases, the J end by 3 bases, with 16 bases between. Germline V gene sequence: CDR1 SGHAT, CDR2 FQNNGV. The entire variable domain, with the rest obtained from reference TRBV11-2 and TRBJ1-1, is as follows: EAGVAQSPRYKIIEKRQSVAFWCNPISGHATLYWYQQILGQGPKLLIQFQNNGVVDDSQLPKDRFSAERLKGVDSTLKIQPAKLEDSAVYLCASSLTSQGPYTEAFFGQGTRLTVV.

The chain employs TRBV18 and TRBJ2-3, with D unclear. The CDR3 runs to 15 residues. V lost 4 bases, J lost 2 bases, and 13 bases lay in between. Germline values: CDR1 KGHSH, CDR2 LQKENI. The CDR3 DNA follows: TGTGCCAGCTCACGGATATCGGGTTTCACAGATACGCAGTATTTT. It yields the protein CASSRISGFTDTQYF.

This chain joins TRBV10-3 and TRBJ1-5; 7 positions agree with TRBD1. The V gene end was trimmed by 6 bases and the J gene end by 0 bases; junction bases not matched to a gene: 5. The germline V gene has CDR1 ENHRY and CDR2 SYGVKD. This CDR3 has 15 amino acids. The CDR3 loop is CAIRKGQDSNQPQHF. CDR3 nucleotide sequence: TGTGCCATCAGGAAAGGACAGGATAGCAATCAGCCCCAGCATTTT.

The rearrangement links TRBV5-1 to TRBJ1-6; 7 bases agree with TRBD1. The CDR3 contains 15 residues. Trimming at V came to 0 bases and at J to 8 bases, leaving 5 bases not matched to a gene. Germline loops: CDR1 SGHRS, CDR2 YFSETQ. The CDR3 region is CASSLAYRGDSPLHF. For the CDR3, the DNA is TGCGCCAGCAGCTTGGCCTACAGGGGAGATTCACCCCTCCACTTT.

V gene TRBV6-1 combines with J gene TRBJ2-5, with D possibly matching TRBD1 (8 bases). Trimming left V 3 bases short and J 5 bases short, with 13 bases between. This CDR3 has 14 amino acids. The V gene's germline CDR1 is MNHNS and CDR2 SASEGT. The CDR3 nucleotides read TGTGCCAGCAGTGACCTACAGGGGGGGGAGACCCAGTACTTC. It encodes CASSDLQGGETQYF.

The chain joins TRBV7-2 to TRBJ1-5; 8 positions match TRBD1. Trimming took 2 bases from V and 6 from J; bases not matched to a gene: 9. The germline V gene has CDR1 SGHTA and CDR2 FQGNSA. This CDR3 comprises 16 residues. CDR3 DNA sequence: TGTGCCAGCAGCTTACAGGGGGCGCGGTTCGGTCAGCCCCAGCATTTT. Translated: CASSLQGARFGQPQHF.

This CDR3 is CASSIGGAEAFF. The CDR3 nucleotides are TGTGCCAGCTCCATAGGGGGGGCTGAAGCTTTCTTT. The V call is TRBV18, the J call TRBJ1-1, with D maybe TRBD1 (6 bases). Germline CDR1 and CDR2: KGHSH and LQKENI. The length of the CDR3 is 12 residues. V lost 6 bases to trimming and J lost 6 bases, with 11 bases between them.

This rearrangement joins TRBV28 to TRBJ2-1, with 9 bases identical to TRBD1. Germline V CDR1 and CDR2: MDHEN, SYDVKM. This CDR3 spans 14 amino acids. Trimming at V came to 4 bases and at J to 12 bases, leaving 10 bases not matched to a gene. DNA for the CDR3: TGTGCCAGCAGTTCGGGACAGGGAACCCTCGGGCAGTTCTTC. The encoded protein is CASSSGQGTLGQFF.

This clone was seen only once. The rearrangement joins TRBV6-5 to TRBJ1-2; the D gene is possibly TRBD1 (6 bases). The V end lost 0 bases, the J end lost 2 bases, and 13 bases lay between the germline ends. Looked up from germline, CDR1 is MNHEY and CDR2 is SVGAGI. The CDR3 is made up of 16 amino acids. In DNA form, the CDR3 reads TGTGCCAGCAGTTACTCGTCCGGGACACAAAACTATGGCTACACCTTC. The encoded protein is CASSYSSGTQNYGYTF.

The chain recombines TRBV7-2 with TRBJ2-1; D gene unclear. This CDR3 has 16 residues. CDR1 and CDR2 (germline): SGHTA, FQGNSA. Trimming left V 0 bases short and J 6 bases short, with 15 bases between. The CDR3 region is CASSLALSPLVNEQFF. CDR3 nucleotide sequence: TGTGCCAGCAGCTTAGCGCTTAGTCCGCTGGTCAATGAGCAGTTCTTC.

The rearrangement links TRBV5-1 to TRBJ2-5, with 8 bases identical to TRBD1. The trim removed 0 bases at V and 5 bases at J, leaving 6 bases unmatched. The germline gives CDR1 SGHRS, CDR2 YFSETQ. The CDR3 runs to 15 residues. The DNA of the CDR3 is TGCGCCAGCAGCTTGGCCAGGGGGCTTGGGGAGACCCAGTACTTC. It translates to CASSLARGLGETQYF. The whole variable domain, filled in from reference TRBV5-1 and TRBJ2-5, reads KAGVTQTPRYLIKTRGQQVTLSCSPISGHRSVSWYQQTPGQGLQFLFEYFSETQRNKGNFPGRFSGRQFSNSRSEMNVSTLELGDSALYLCASSLARGLGETQYFGPGTRLLVL.

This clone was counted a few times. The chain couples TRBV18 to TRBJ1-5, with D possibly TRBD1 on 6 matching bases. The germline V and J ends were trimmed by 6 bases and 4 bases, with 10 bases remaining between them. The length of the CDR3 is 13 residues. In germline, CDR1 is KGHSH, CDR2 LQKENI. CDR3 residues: CASSPGQNQPQHF. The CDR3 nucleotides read TGTGCCAGCTCTCCCGGACAGAATCAGCCCCAGCATTTT.

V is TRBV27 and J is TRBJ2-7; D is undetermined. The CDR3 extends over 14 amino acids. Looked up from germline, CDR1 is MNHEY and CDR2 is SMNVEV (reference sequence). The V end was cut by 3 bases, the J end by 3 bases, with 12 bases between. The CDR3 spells CASSFISSLYEQYF. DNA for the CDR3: TGTGCCAGCAGTTTTATTAGTTCTCTCTACGAGCAGTACTTC.

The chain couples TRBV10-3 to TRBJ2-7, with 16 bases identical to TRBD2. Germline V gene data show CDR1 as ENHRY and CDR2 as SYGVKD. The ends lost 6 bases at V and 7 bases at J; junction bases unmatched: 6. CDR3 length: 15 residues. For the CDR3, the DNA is TGTGCCATCAGCTCGGGACTAGCGGGAGGGGGGGAGCAGTACTTC. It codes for CAISSGLAGGGEQYF.

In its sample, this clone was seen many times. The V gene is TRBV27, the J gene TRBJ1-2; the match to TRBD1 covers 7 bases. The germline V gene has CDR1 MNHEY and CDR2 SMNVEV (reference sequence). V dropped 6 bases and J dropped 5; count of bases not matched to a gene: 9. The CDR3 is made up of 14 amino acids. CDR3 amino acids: CASRRKGADYGYTF. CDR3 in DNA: TGTGCCAGCAGACGCAAGGGGGCGGATTATGGCTACACCTTC.

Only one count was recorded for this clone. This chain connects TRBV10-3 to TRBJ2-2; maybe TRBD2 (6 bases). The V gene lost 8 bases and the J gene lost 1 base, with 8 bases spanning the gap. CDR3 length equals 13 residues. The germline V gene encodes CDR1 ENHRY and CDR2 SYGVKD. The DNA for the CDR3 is TGTGCCATCGCGCGGGAGAACACCGGGGAGCTGTTTTTT. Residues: CAIARENTGELFF.

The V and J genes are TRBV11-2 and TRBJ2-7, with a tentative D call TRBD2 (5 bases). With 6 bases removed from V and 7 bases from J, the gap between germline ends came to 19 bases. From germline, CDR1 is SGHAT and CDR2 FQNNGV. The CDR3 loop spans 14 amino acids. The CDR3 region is CASRYLSLEGEQYF. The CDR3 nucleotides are TGTGCCAGCAGATACTTGTCGTTAGAGGGTGAGCAGTACTTC. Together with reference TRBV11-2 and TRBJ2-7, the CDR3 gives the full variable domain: EAGVAQSPRYKIIEKRQSVAFWCNPISGHATLYWYQQILGQGPKLLIQFQNNGVVDDSQLPKDRFSAERLKGVDSTLKIQPAKLEDSAVYLCASRYLSLEGEQYFGPGTRLTVT.

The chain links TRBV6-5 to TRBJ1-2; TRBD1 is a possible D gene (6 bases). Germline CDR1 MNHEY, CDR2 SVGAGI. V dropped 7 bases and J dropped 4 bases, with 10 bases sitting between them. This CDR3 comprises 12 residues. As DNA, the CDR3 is TGTGCCAGCAAGGACAGTCTCTATGGCTACACCTTC. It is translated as CASKDSLYGYTF.

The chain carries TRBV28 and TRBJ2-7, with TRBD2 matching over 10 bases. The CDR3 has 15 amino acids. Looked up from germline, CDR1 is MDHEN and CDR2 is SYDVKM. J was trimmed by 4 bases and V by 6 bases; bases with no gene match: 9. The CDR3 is CASRDLAGGSYEQYF. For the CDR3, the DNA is TGTGCCAGCAGGGATTTAGCGGGGGGTTCGTACGAGCAGTACTTC.

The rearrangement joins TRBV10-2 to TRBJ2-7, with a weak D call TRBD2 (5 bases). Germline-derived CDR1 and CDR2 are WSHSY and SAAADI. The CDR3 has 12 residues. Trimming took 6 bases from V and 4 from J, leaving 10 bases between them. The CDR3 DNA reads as TGCGCCAGCAGCCCTCTAGCTTACGAGCAGTACTTC. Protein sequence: CASSPLAYEQYF.